This paragraph reports one TCR beta chain. Authors' methods: Nucleated cell counts were estimated from reference gene primer amplification. Sequencing used immunoSEQ multiplex PCR; TCRdb keeps in-frame clones, though not all of them. V, J and clone size were drawn from that table, and D and trimming were deduced from the DNA. The profile shows roughly 87,000 clones, roughly 82% of them singletons. Trimming stripped 1 base from V and 2 bases from J, with 12 bases between. Per germline, CDR1 SGHTA and CDR2 FQGTGA. This CDR3 contains 15 residues. This entry belongs to a study of blood T cell repertoires in COVID-19. Study-wide background: Both acute and convalescent COVID-19 samples were obtained from the United States, Italy and Spain. T cells, B-cell-depleted T cells, or PBMCs provided the cDNA or gDNA that served as material.

The sequence was collected from a human donor in a cohort sampled during active COVID-19. Material: peripheral blood. The rearrangement joins TRBV7-3 to TRBJ2-7, with D possibly matching TRBD2 (6 bases). CDR3 bases: TGTGCCAGCAGCTTAATGGGCGGGGCTACCTACGAGCAGTACTTC. It specifies CASSLMGGATYEQYF.